A selection of T cell receptor beta chains follows, all from one sample in a study of neoadjuvant anti-PD-1 for oral cavity cancer. Measured with immunoSEQ multiplex PCR; TCRdb has only the in-frame clones, and not every one. The data contain around 13,000 clones, around 82% of them seen just once; the ten biggest clones take up under 2.5%. Sample: PBMCs, taken after nivolumab (anti-PD-1) treatment. The receptor set was obtained from a person aged 35-80 years with oral cavity squamous cell carcinoma. Each CDR3 is given with its conserved first and last residue. Fields, in order: clone size, D gene, V gene, J gene, CDR3 protein, CDR3 DNA. D genes are given only for firm matches. A clone size is listed for some rows: how often the clone was seen (once, few, many), or a class if it is expanded.

NA,NA,TRBV19,TRBJ1-1,CASSIDIGAAGNTEAFF,TGTGCCAGTAGTATAGATATTGGGGCAGCCGGGAACACTGAAGCTTTCTTT
NA,NA,TRBV30,TRBJ2-2,CAKGFPGTANTGELFF,TGTGCCAAGGGGTTCCCCGGGACGGCGAACACCGGGGAGCTGTTTTTT
NA,NA,TRBV28,TRBJ2-7,CASSLPGTASYEQYF,TGTGCCAGCAGTTTACCGGGGACCGCCAGCTACGAGCAGTACTTC
NA,TRBD2,TRBV4-2,TRBJ2-1,CASTSSGRRNEQFF,TGTGCCAGCACGAGTAGCGGGCGAAGAAATGAGCAGTTCTTC
NA,TRBD2,TRBV11-2,TRBJ2-3,CASSKAGGWADTQYF,TGTGCCAGCAGCAAGGCGGGGGGGTGGGCAGATACGCAGTATTTT
NA,NA,TRBV6-1,TRBJ1-1,CASMVLNTEAFF,TGTGCCAGCATGGTATTAAACACTGAAGCTTTCTTT
NA,NA,TRBV5-4,TRBJ2-7,CASSPDLTVRYEQYF,TGTGCCAGCAGCCCGGACCTGACAGTACGCTACGAGCAGTACTTC
NA,TRBD2,TRBV7-6,TRBJ2-3,CASSLGPEASGRRDTQYF,TGTGCCAGCAGCTTAGGGCCCGAGGCGAGCGGGAGAAGGGATACGCAGTATTTT
NA,NA,TRBV6-6,TRBJ1-4,CASSYGLGEKLFF,TGTGCCAGCAGTTACGGCTTGGGGGAAAAACTGTTTTTT
few,NA,TRBV5-1,TRBJ2-7,CASSGRTVRTYEQYF,TGCGCCAGCAGCGGGCGGACAGTTCGGACCTACGAGCAGTACTTC